The 32 T cell receptor beta chains in this list originate from one sample, sequenced in a study of cytomegalovirus exposure and HLA in healthy donors. This PCR relied on a set of 60 Vbeta primers and 13 Jbeta primers. Using immunoSEQ multiplex PCR, the repertoire was profiled, and TCRdb retains in-frame clones only, with some absent. The sample carries roughly 150,000 clones, roughly 77% recorded once. Specimen: PBMCs. These receptor sequences come from a man aged 50 to 60 in good health and CMV-seropositive.

The rearrangement uses TRBV30 and TRBJ2-5; D is unclear. Germline values: CDR1 GTSNPN, CDR2 SVGIG (reference sequence). The V and J ends lost 2 bases and 5 bases respectively, with 12 bases between them. This CDR3 spans 13 amino acids. This CDR3 is CAWSLYWSETQYF. The CDR3 DNA sequence: TGTGCCTGGAGTCTTTACTGGAGTGAGACCCAGTACTTC.

J is TRBJ1-6 and V is TRBV29-1, with 7 bases that match TRBD1. Germline V lookup: CDR1 SQVTM, CDR2 ANQGSEA. CDR3 length: 13 residues. The trim removed 6 bases at V and 10 bases at J, leaving 9 bases unmatched. This chain's CDR3 is CSVSTGDPSPLHF. The CDR3 nucleotides are TGCAGCGTGTCAACAGGGGACCCCTCACCCCTCCACTTT. The full variable domain, in which reference TRBV29-1 and TRBJ1-6 provide the parts outside the CDR3, is SAVISQKPSRDICQRGTSLTIQCQVDSQVTMMFWYRQQPGQSLTLIATANQGSEATYESGFVIDKFPISRPNLTFSTLTVSNMSPEDSSIYLCSVSTGDPSPLHFGNGTRLTVT.

Only a few counts were recorded for this clone. CDR3 nucleotides: TGTGCCAGCAGTTTATCTCGGACAGGGCCCTACGAGCAGTACTTC. This sequence encodes CASSLSRTGPYEQYF. The V gene is TRBV27, the J gene TRBJ2-7; 8 bases are shared with TRBD1. Trimming at V came to 0 bases and at J to 2 bases, leaving 3 bases not matched to a gene. CDR1 and CDR2 from the germline V gene are MNHEY and SMNVEV (reference sequence). This CDR3 comprises 15 residues.

The chain is built from TRBV5-6 and TRBJ2-1; no clear D. Germline loops: CDR1 SGHDT, CDR2 YYEEEE. This CDR3 has 12 amino acids. V lost 0 bases and J 8 bases, leaving 6 bases between the germline ends. CDR3 sequence reads: CASSLAEYEQFF. The DNA for the CDR3 is TGTGCCAGCAGCTTGGCCGAGTATGAGCAGTTCTTC.

The chain joins TRBV9 to TRBJ2-7; 11 nucleotides match TRBD1. This CDR3 spans 15 amino acids. After removal of 3 bases from V and 3 bases from J, the junction contained 5 bases not matched to a gene. Looked up from germline, CDR1 is SGDLS and CDR2 is YYNGEE. The CDR3 DNA follows: TGTGCCAGCAGCGCAGGGGACAGGGGGTACTACGAGCAGTACTTC. This codes for CASSAGDRGYYEQYF.

V is TRBV7-3 and J is TRBJ2-2; TRBD2 agrees at 9 bases. The CDR3 has 17 residues. V lost 4 bases, J lost 0 bases, and 6 bases stayed unmatched. The V gene's germline CDR1 is SGHTA and CDR2 FQGTGA. Here the CDR3 reads CASSSAPSGANTGELFF. CDR3 nucleotides: TGTGCCAGCAGCTCTGCCCCTAGCGGGGCGAACACCGGGGAGCTGTTTTTT.

A remark on this clone: One end of the junction is discordant with germline, which a read error may explain. V and J are TRBV7-2 and TRBJ2-3; 8 bases match TRBD2. Germline V lookup: CDR1 SGHTA, CDR2 FQGNSA. This CDR3 comprises 12 residues. CDR3 region: CASSLGTGGLDF. In DNA form, the CDR3 reads TGTGCCAGCAGCTTAGGGACGGGGGGGCTAGATTTT.

This chain uses TRBV18 with TRBJ2-7; 7 bases agree with TRBD2. V was pared by 4 bases and J by 3 bases, with 12 bases of the junction left unmatched. The CDR3 loop spans 16 amino acids. CDR1 and CDR2 (germline): KGHSH, LQKENI. CDR3 sequence (DNA): TGTGCCAGCTCACAAAACCGGGCTAGCGGTTTCTACGAGCAGTACTTC. As protein: CASSQNRASGFYEQYF.

The chain employs TRBV5-1 and TRBJ1-6; 7 nucleotides line up with TRBD1. The CDR3 has 14 amino acids. J was trimmed by 9 bases and V by 2 bases; bases with no gene match: 5. Germline values: CDR1 SGHRS, CDR2 YFSETQ. The CDR3: CASSLPGGRSPLHF. CDR3 in DNA: TGCGCCAGCAGCTTACCAGGGGGACGTTCACCCCTCCACTTT.

The chain carries TRBV10-3 and TRBJ2-5, with 8 bases aligning to TRBD2. CDR3 size: 17 residues. V shed 4 bases and J 2 bases; nucleotides not matched to a gene: 12. Germline V CDR1 and CDR2: ENHRY, SYGVKD. CDR3 in amino acids: CAISGRSLAGVQETQYF. The CDR3 nucleotides are TGTGCCATCAGTGGGCGTTCTCTAGCGGGTGTTCAAGAGACCCAGTACTTC.

The chain joins TRBV28 to TRBJ2-2; 10 bases are a match to TRBD2. CDR1 and CDR2 (germline): MDHEN, SYDVKM. The V gene end was trimmed by 10 bases and the J gene end by 2 bases; junction bases not matched to a gene: 7. The CDR3 totals 15 residues. The chain's CDR3 is CATPQRGGNTGELFF. The CDR3 nucleotides are TGTGCCACCCCCCAGCGGGGGGGTAACACCGGGGAGCTGTTTTTT.

The chain has TRBV5-1 and TRBJ1-2; D call uncertain. Between the trimmed V and J ends, which lost 0 bases and 1 base, there was a span of 10 bases. The V gene's germline CDR1 is SGHRS and CDR2 YFSETQ. This CDR3 has 15 amino acids. The CDR3: CASSLDQALNYGYTF. Here the CDR3 DNA reads TGCGCCAGCAGCTTGGACCAGGCCCTTAACTATGGCTACACCTTC.

This rearrangement joins TRBV28 to TRBJ1-1, with TRBD1 matching over 7 bases. J gave up 1 base and V 8 bases, and 10 bases lay outside the gene matches. CDR3 size: 15 residues. Germline V CDR1 and CDR2: MDHEN, SYDVKM. The CDR3, as DNA: TGTGCCAGCGGACTACAGGGGCGGGCGAACACTGAAGCTTTCTTT. Translating it yields CASGLQGRANTEAFF.

This clone occurred a few times. The rearrangement joins TRBV9 to TRBJ1-4; maybe TRBD1 (6 bases). The CDR3 consists of 15 residues. The germline V and J ends were trimmed by 3 bases and 7 bases, with 16 bases remaining between them. The germline V gene has CDR1 SGDLS and CDR2 YYNGEE. CDR3 coding DNA: TGTGCCAGCAGCGCAAGCGGGGGCATGGGTGAAAAACTGTTTTTT. Its translation is CASSASGGMGEKLFF.

The CDR3 sequence: CAISTGFPQPQHF. Written as DNA, the CDR3 is TGTGCCATCAGCACCGGGTTCCCTCAGCCCCAGCATTTT. The V call is TRBV10-3, the J call TRBJ1-5; D call uncertain. Germline-derived CDR1 and CDR2 are ENHRY and SYGVKD. The CDR3 length is 13 residues. Trimming removed 6 bases from V and 6 bases from J, with 12 bases in between.

The genes are TRBV4-3 and TRBJ1-4, with a possible D match to TRBD1 (6 bases). Germline lookup yields CDR1 LGHNA and CDR2 YSLEER. The CDR3 covers 15 residues. V was shortened by 2 bases and J by 4 bases, with 11 bases between the two germline ends. This CDR3 reads CASSQNTGFNEKLFF. The CDR3, as DNA: TGCGCCAGCAGCCAAAATACAGGGTTTAATGAAAAACTGTTTTTT.

The chain couples TRBV7-2 to TRBJ2-7; TRBD1 is a possible D gene (5 bases). The CDR3 totals 14 residues. Germline CDR1 reads SGHTA; CDR2 reads FQGNSA. V was shortened by 1 base and J by 3 bases, with 10 bases between the two germline ends. The CDR3: CASSLVPGFYEQYF. The CDR3 nucleotides read TGTGCCAGCAGCTTAGTCCCAGGGTTCTACGAGCAGTACTTC.

The chain uses TRBV6-6 and TRBJ2-5, with D perhaps TRBD2 (6 bases). Germline V lookup: CDR1 MNHNY, CDR2 SVGAGI (reference sequence). V lost 8 bases and J 4 bases, leaving 14 bases between the germline ends. The CDR3 loop spans 13 amino acids. The CDR3 DNA reads TGTGCCAGCTCTGAGACTAGTAGAGAGACCCAGTACTTC. It is translated as CASSETSRETQYF.

V and J are TRBV4-2 and TRBJ2-1; possibly TRBD2 for D (7 bases). The CDR3 covers 16 residues. V dropped 0 bases and J dropped 4 bases, with 13 bases sitting between them. Germline CDR1 and CDR2: LGHNA and YNFKEQ. The CDR3 coding sequence is TGTGCCAGCAGCCAAGATACGGGGGGCGCTTACAATGAGCAGTTCTTC. The encoded protein is CASSQDTGGAYNEQFF.

This chain links TRBV7-8 with TRBJ2-7; 8 bases fit TRBD1. CDR3 length: 17 amino acids. Trimming at V came to 6 bases and at J to 2 bases, leaving 15 bases not matched to a gene. Germline CDR1 is SGHVS and CDR2 is FQNEAQ. CDR3 in amino acids: CASRRQPGAGGAYEQYF. In DNA, the CDR3 is TGTGCCAGCAGACGGCAGCCTGGGGCAGGGGGCGCCTACGAGCAGTACTTC.

The chain employs TRBV7-2 and TRBJ2-5; D unclear. Trimming shortened V by 8 bases and J by 3 bases, and 13 bases separated the two germline ends. This CDR3 has 13 amino acids. CDR1 is SGHTA and CDR2 is FQGNSA in the germline V gene. The CDR3 is CASSHQFEETQYF. CDR3 coding DNA: TGTGCCAGCTCACATCAGTTCGAAGAGACCCAGTACTTC.

A remark on this clone: Other nucleotide sequences from this sample produce the same CDR3. The chain couples TRBV10-3 to TRBJ1-2; D gene uncertain. V lost 6 bases, J lost 4 bases, and 15 bases lay in between. The CDR3 is 14 amino acids. Germline CDR1 and CDR2: ENHRY and SYGVKD. The CDR3, as DNA: TGTGCCATCAGCGAAGCGGGGAATCTCTATGGCTACACCTTC. Protein sequence: CAISEAGNLYGYTF.

V gene TRBV25-1 combines with J gene TRBJ2-2; 10 bases are a match to TRBD2. From germline, CDR1 is MGHDK and CDR2 SYGVNS. V was pared by 5 bases and J by 5 bases, with 5 bases of the junction left unmatched. CDR3 length: 15 residues. CDR3 residues: CASSRLAGDTGELFF. Here the CDR3 DNA reads TGTGCCAGCAGTCGGCTAGCGGGGGATACCGGGGAGCTGTTTTTT.

This clone was counted a few times. This sequence joins TRBV18 and TRBJ1-4; D ambiguous. V shed 3 bases and J shed 8 bases, with 10 bases lying between them. Germline CDR1 KGHSH, CDR2 LQKENI. The CDR3 has 13 amino acids. CDR3 sequence (DNA): TGTGCCAGCTCACCGTTAACGGGGGAAAAACTGTTTTTT. This translates into CASSPLTGEKLFF.

The chain uses TRBV6-6 and TRBJ1-1; possibly TRBD1 for D (6 bases). Trimming stripped 5 bases from V and 0 bases from J, with 10 bases between. Germline V gene lookup returns CDR1 MNHNY and CDR2 SVGAGI (reference sequence). The CDR3 loop spans 14 amino acids. The CDR3 bases are TGTGCCAGCAGTCTGGGGACAATGAACACTGAAGCTTTCTTT. It codes for CASSLGTMNTEAFF.

This clone has a handful of counts. This chain joins TRBV7-6 and TRBJ1-5; weak D call: TRBD1 (6 bases). Germline V lookup: CDR1 SGHVS, CDR2 FNYEAQ. CDR3 length: 16 amino acids. The V and J ends lost 4 bases and 0 bases respectively, with 13 bases between them. This chain's CDR3 is CASSCTGHVSNQPQHF. DNA for the CDR3: TGTGCCAGCAGCTGCACGGGACACGTTAGCAATCAGCCCCAGCATTTT.

This sequence joins TRBV7-9 and TRBJ2-7; D possibly corresponds to TRBD1 (6 bases). V was shortened by 4 bases and J by 2 bases, with 18 bases between the two germline ends. Germline values: CDR1 SEHNR, CDR2 FQNEAQ (reference sequence). The CDR3 loop spans 16 amino acids. The CDR3 DNA sequence: TGTGCCAGCAGCTCTCGCCCGACAGGTACAGCCTACGAGCAGTACTTC. This gives the protein CASSSRPTGTAYEQYF.

The chain uses TRBV7-2 and TRBJ1-1; the D is unclear. V lost 2 bases and J 10 bases, leaving 8 bases between the germline ends. The CDR3 runs to 11 residues. Germline V gene sequence: CDR1 SGHTA, CDR2 FQGNSA. In nucleotides, the CDR3 is TGTGCCAGCAGCTTATCAGTGATAGCTTTCTTT. Amino acids: CASSLSVIAFF.

The chain is built from TRBV10-3 and TRBJ2-5, with 10 positions matching TRBD2. Trimming removed 6 bases from V and 5 bases from J; junction bases left unmatched: 9. The CDR3 consists of 15 residues. Germline V CDR1 and CDR2: ENHRY, SYGVKD. CDR3 amino acids: CAISPGLAGAETQYF. The CDR3 bases are TGTGCCATCAGCCCCGGGCTAGCGGGGGCTGAGACCCAGTACTTC.

J is TRBJ1-2 and V is TRBV7-6; 9 nucleotides match TRBD1. The CDR3 consists of 13 residues. The germline V gene has CDR1 SGHVS and CDR2 FNYEAQ. Trimming took 2 bases from V and 8 from J; bases not matched to a gene: 3. CDR3 protein: CASSLTGGRGYTF. In DNA, the CDR3 is TGTGCCAGCAGCTTAACAGGGGGCAGGGGCTACACCTTC.

This sequence joins TRBV5-6 and TRBJ1-4; D gene uncertain. This CDR3 is built from 14 residues. The germline V gene encodes CDR1 SGHDT and CDR2 YYEEEE. Trimming took 3 bases from V and 4 from J, leaving 10 bases between them. CDR3 loop: CASSSLQLNEKLFF. The DNA of the CDR3 is TGTGCCAGCAGCTCTTTACAGCTTAATGAAAAACTGTTTTTT. The full variable domain, in which reference TRBV5-6 and TRBJ1-4 provide the parts outside the CDR3, is DAGVTQSPTHLIKTRGQQVTLRCSPKSGHDTVSWYQQALGQGPQFIFQYYEEEERQRGNFPDRFSGHQFPNYSSELNVNALLLGDSALYLCASSSLQLNEKLFFGSGTQLSVL.

The CDR3 sequence: CASSPGVRSLAFF. As DNA, the CDR3 is TGTGCCAGCAGCCCTGGAGTAAGAAGCTTGGCTTTCTTT. This chain uses TRBV5-4 with TRBJ1-1; D uncertain. The CDR3 spans 13 residues. CDR1 SGHNT and CDR2 YYREEE come from the germline V gene (reference sequence). V lost 4 bases and J 11 bases, leaving 18 bases between the germline ends.